This is a list of T cell receptor beta chains from one sample in a study of OX40 agonist ivuxolimab in advanced cancers. TCRdb's copy holds only in-frame clones and misses some; the assay was immunoSEQ multiplex PCR. Among fewer than 85,000 clones listed, roughly 76% were seen once. Here the sequenced sample was CD4+ or CD8+ T cells sorted from blood, taken in a trial of the OX40 agonist ivuxolimab. Receptors were obtained from an adult with an advanced solid tumor such as melanoma, head and neck, liver or kidney cancer. CDR3s include the opening cysteine and the closing phenylalanine or tryptophan. D genes are given only for firm matches. A clone size is listed for some rows: how often the clone was seen (once, few, many), or a class if it is expanded.

TRBJ1-6,.,.,TRBV5-8,CASSLATFSYNSPLHF,TGTGCCAGCAGCTTGGCTACGTTCTCCTATAATTCACCCCTCCACTTT
TRBJ1-2,.,.,TRBV30,CAWSSTGSGYTF,TGTGCCTGGAGCTCCACAGGGAGCGGCTACACCTTC
TRBJ2-1,.,TRBD2,TRBV30,CAYILGTSGMSYNEQFF,TGTGCCTACATACTGGGGACTAGCGGGATGTCCTACAATGAGCAGTTCTTC
TRBJ1-2,.,.,TRBV7-9,CASSLVSSNYGYTF,TGTGCCAGCAGCTTAGTTTCCTCGAACTATGGCTACACCTTC
TRBJ1-5,.,.,TRBV30,CAWSVRQGVNQPQHF,TGTGCCTGGAGTGTTCGTCAGGGTGTGAATCAGCCCCAGCATTTT
TRBJ2-2,.,.,TRBV10-3,CAISESPNTGELFF,TGTGCCATCAGTGAGTCCCCGAACACCGGGGAGCTGTTTTTT
TRBJ1-2,few,TRBD1,TRBV5-6,CASSLAQGAVLVVGYTF,TGTGCCAGCAGCTTGGCGCAGGGGGCGGTTCTTGTCGTTGGCTACACCTTC
TRBJ2-5,.,TRBD2,TRBV27,CASSALAGVPETQYF,TGTGCCAGCAGTGCCCTAGCGGGAGTCCCAGAGACCCAGTACTTC
TRBJ2-1,.,TRBD2,TRBV7-6,CASSPGLAAYNEQFF,TGTGCCAGCAGCCCCGGACTAGCGGCCTACAATGAGCAGTTCTTC
TRBJ2-1,.,.,TRBV10-3,CATYDSYNEQFF,TGTGCCACCTATGACAGCTACAATGAGCAGTTCTTC
TRBJ2-6,.,TRBD2,TRBV30,CASAGDLTGANVLTF,TGTGCCTCCGCGGGGGACCTGACCGGGGCCAACGTCCTGACTTTC
TRBJ1-3,.,.,TRBV6-5,CASSYSSLGTGNTIYF,TGTGCCAGCAGTTACTCGAGTTTAGGGACTGGAAACACCATATATTTT
TRBJ2-3,.,.,TRBV5-1,CASSLSGYMGTDTQYF,TGCGCCAGCAGCTTATCGGGGTATATGGGCACAGATACGCAGTATTTT
TRBJ2-4,.,.,TRBV6-1,CASTMETKNIQYF,TGTGCCAGCACGATGGAGACCAAAAACATTCAGTACTTC
TRBJ1-1,.,.,TRBV10-2,CASTVSVNTEAFF,TGCGCCAGCACGGTTTCAGTTAACACTGAAGCTTTCTTT
TRBJ2-3,.,TRBD2,TRBV9,CASSVLGAGEVDTQYF,TGTGCCAGCAGCGTCCTCGGGGCGGGGGAGGTAGATACGCAGTATTTT
TRBJ1-1,.,TRBD1,TRBV27,CASSFKGQATEAFF,TGTGCCAGCAGTTTTAAGGGACAGGCCACTGAAGCTTTCTTT
TRBJ2-2,.,.,TRBV7-2,CASSDGLSTGELFF,TGTGCCAGCAGCGATGGACTTTCCACCGGGGAGCTGTTTTTT
TRBJ1-5,few,TRBD1,TRBV19,CASRGQGFQPQHF,TGTGCCAGTAGGGGACAGGGTTTTCAGCCCCAGCATTTT
TRBJ2-7,.,.,TRBV4-1,CASSQVAVSYEQYF,TGCGCCAGCAGCCAAGTGGCGGTCTCCTACGAGCAGTACTTC
TRBJ2-2,.,.,TRBV9,CASSVDIPGELFF,TGTGCCAGCAGCGTAGACATCCCCGGGGAGCTGTTTTTT